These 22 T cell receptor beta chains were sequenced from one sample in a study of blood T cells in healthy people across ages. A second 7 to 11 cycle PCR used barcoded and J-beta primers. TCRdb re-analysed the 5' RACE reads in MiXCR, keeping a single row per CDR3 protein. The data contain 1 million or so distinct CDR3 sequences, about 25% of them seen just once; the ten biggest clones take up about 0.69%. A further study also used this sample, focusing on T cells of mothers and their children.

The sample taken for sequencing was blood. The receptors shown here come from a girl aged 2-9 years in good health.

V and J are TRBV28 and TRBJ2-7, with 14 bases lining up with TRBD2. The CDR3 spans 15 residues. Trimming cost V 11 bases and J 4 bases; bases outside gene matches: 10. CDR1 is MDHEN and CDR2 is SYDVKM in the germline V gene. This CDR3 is CACNSGTSGSYEQYF. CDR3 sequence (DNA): TGTGCCTGCAACTCCGGGACTAGCGGGAGTTACGAGCAGTACTTC.

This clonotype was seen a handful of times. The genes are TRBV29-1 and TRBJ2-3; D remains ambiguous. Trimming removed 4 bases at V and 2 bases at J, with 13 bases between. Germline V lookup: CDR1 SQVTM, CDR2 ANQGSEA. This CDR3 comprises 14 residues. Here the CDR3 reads CSVVVGGSTDTQYF. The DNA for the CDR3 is TGCAGCGTTGTGGTTGGCGGTTCCACAGATACGCAGTATTTT.

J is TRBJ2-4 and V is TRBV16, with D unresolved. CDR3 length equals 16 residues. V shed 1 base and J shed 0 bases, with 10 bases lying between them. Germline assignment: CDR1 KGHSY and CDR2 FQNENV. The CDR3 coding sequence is TGTGCCAGCAGCCAATTGGGAAGTCTAGCCAAAAACATTCAGTACTTC. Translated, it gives CASSQLGSLAKNIQYF.

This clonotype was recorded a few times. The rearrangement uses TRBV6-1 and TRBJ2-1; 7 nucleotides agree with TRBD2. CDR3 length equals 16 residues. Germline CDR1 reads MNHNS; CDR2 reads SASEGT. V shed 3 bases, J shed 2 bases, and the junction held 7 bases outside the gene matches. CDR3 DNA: TGTGCCAGCAGTGAGTTTAGCGGGTCAACCTACAATGAGCAGTTCTTC. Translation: CASSEFSGSTYNEQFF.

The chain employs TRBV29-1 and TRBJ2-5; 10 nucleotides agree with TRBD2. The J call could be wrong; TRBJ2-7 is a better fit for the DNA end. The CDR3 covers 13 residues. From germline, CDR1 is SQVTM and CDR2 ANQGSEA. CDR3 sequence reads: CSVSGGAIYEQYF. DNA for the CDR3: TGCAGCGTTAGCGGGGGGGCCATCTACGAGCAGTACTTC.

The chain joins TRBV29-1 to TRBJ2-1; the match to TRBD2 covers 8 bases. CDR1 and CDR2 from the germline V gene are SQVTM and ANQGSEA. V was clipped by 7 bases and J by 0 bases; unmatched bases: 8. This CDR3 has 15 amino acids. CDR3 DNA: TGCAGCGCCCCCGGGGGGGCGAGCTCCTACAATGAGCAGTTCTTC. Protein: CSAPGGASSYNEQFF.

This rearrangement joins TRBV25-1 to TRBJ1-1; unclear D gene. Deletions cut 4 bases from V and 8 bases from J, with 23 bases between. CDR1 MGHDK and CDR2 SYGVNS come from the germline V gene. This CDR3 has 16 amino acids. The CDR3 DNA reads TGTGCCAGCAGTGTAGGTGGGAGCGTTCGAGAACTCGAAGCTTTCTTT. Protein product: CASSVGGSVRELEAFF.

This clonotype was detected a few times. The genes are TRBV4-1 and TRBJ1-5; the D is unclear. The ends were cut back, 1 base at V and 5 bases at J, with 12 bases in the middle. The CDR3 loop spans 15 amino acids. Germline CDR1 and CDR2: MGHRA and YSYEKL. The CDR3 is CASSQVLDNYQPQHF. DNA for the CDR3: TGCGCCAGCAGCCAAGTCCTAGACAACTATCAGCCCCAGCATTTT.

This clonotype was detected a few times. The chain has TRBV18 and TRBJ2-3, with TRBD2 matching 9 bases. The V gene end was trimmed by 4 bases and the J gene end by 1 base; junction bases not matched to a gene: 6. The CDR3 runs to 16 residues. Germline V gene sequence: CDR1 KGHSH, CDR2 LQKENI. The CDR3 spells CASSLTTSGRTDTQYF. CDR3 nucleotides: TGTGCCAGCTCACTGACGACTAGCGGCCGCACAGATACGCAGTATTTT.

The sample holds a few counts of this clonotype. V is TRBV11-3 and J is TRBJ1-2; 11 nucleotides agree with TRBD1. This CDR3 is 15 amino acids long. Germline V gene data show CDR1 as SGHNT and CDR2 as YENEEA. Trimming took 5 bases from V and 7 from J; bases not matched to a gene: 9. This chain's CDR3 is CASSTGQGAYSGYTF. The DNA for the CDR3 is TGTGCCAGCAGCACAGGACAGGGGGCCTATAGTGGCTACACCTTC.

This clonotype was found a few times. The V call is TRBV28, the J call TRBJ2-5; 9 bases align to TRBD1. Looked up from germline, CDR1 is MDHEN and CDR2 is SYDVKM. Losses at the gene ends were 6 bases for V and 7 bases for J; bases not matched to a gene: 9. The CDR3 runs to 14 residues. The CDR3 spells CASRGDRAWGTQYF. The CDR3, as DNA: TGTGCCAGCAGGGGGGACAGGGCCTGGGGGACCCAGTACTTC.

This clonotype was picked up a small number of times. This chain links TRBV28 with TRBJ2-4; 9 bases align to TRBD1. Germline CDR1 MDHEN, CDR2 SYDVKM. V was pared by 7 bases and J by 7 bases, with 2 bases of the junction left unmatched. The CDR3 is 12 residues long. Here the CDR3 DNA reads TGTGCCAGCATCGGACAGGGGAACATTCAGTACTTC. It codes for CASIGQGNIQYF.

In DNA, the CDR3 is TGTGCCAGCCATCTGGGGGGGGCCTACAATGAGCAGTTCTTC. It yields the protein CASHLGGAYNEQFF. The chain joins TRBV6-2 or TRBV6-3 to TRBJ2-1; 7 bases fit TRBD2. The CDR3 spans 14 residues. J lost 2 bases, V lost 8 bases, and 6 bases had no gene match. The V gene's germline CDR1 is MNHEY and CDR2 SVGEGT.

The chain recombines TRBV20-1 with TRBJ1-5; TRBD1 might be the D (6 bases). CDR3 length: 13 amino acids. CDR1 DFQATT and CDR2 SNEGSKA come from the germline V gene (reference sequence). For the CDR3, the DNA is TGCAGCGGGGGCATTGACACAGGGAATCTCCAGCATTTT. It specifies CSGGIDTGNLQHF.

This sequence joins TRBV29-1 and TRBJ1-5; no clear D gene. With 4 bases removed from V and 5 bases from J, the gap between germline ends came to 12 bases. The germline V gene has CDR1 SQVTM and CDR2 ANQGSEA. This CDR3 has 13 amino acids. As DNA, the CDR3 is TGCAGCGTTGTCTCGGGGTACGATCAGCCCCAGCATTTT. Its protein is CSVVSGYDQPQHF.

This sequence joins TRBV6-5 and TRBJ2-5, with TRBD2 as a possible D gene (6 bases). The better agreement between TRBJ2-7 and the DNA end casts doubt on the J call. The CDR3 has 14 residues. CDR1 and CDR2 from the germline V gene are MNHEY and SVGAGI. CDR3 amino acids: CASLGGPGFYEQYF. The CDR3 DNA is TGTGCCAGCTTAGGAGGGCCCGGGTTCTACGAGCAGTACTTC.

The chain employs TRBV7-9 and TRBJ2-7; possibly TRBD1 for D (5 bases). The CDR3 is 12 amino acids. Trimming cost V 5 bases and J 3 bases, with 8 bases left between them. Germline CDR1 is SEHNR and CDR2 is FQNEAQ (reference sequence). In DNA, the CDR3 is TGTGCCAGCAGCGCGCAGGGCTACGAGCAGTACTTC. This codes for CASSAQGYEQYF.

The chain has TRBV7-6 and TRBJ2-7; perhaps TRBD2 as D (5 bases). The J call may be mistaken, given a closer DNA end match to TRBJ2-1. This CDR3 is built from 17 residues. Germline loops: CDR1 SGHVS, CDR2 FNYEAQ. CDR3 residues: CASSLTAGQRIQNEQFF. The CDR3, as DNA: TGTGCCAGCAGCTTAACTGCGGGCCAGCGTATTCAGAATGAGCAGTTCTTC.

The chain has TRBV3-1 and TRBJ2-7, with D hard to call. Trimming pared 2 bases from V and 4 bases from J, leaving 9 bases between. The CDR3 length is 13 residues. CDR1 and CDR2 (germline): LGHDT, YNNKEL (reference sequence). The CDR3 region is CASSQPKGYEQYF. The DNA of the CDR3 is TGTGCCAGCAGCCAACCTAAGGGATACGAGCAGTACTTC.

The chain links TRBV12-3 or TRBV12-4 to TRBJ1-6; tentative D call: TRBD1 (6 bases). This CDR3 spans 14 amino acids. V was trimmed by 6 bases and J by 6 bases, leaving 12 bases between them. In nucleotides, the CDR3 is TGTGCCAGCAGCCCAGGGGAAACTAATTCACCCCTCCACTTT. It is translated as CASSPGETNSPLHF.

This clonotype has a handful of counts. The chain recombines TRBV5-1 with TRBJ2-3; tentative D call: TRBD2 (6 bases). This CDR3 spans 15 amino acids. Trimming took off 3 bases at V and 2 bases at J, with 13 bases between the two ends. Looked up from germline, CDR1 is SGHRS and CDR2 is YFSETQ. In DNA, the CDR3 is TGCGCCAGCAGCTCGGGGGACTCGTACACAGATACGCAGTATTTT. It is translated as CASSSGDSYTDTQYF.

The CDR3 sequence is CASSLTSMGYEQYF. The DNA of the CDR3 is TGTGCCAGCAGCTTGACTAGTATGGGTTACGAGCAGTACTTC. The rearrangement uses TRBV7-2 and TRBJ2-7, with D tentatively TRBD2 (6 bases). CDR3 length equals 14 residues. Looked up from germline, CDR1 is SGHTA and CDR2 is FQGNSA. V was clipped by 3 bases and J by 4 bases, with 13 bases between them.